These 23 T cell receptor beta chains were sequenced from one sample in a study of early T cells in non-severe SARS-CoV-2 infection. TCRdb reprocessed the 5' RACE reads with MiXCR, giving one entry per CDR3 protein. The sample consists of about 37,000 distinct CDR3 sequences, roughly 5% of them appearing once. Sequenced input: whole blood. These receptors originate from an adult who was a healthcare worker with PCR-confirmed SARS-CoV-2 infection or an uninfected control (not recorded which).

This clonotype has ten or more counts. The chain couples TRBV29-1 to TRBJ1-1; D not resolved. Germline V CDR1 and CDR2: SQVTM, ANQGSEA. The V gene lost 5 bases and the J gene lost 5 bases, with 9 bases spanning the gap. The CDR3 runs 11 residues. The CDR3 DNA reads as TGCAGCGTTAAGGGAGGAACTGAAGCTTTCTTT. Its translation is CSVKGGTEAFF.

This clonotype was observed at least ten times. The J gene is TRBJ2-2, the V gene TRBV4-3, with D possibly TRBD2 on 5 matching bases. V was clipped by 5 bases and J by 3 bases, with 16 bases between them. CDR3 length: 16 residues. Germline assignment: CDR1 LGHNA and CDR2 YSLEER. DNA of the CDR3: TGCGCCAGCAGCTCCCGACCGGGGATGGACACCGGGGAGCTGTTTTTT. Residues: CASSSRPGMDTGELFF.

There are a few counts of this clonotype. The CDR3 DNA reads as TGCGCCAGCAGCCGGGAGGCGAGCTCCTACGAGCAGTACTTC. Its translation: CASSREASSYEQYF. The chain uses TRBV4-1 and TRBJ2-7; possible D gene TRBD2, 6 bases. Trimming left V 4 bases short and J 0 bases short, with 10 bases between. The length of the CDR3 is 14 residues. Looked up from germline, CDR1 is MGHRA and CDR2 is YSYEKL.

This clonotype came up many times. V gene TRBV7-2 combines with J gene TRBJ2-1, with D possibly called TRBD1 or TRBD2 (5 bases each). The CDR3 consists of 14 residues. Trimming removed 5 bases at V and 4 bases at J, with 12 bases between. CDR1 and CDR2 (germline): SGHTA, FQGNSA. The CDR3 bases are TGTGCCAGCAGCCCCGGGGCCCGTTACAATGAGCAGTTCTTC. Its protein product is CASSPGARYNEQFF.

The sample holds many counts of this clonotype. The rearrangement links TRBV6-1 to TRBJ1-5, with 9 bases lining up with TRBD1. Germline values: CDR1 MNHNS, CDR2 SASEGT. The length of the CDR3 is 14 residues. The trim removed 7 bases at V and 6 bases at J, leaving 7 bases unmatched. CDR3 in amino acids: CASKRTGEVQPQHF. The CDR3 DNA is TGTGCCAGCAAACGGACAGGGGAGGTTCAGCCCCAGCATTTT.

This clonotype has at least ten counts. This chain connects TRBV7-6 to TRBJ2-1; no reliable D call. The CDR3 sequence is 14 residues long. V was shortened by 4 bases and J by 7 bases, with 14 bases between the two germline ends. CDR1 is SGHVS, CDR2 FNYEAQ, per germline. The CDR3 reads CASSSPGLSNEQFF. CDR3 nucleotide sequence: TGTGCCAGCAGCTCCCCTGGATTGAGTAATGAGCAGTTCTTC.

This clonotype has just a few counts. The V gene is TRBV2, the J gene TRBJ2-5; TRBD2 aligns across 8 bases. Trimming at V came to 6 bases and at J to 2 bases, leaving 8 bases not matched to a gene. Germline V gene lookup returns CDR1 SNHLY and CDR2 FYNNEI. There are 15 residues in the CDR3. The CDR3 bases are TGTGCCAGCAGGGCGGCGGGGGGCCGGCAAGAGACCCAGTACTTC. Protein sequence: CASRAAGGRQETQYF.

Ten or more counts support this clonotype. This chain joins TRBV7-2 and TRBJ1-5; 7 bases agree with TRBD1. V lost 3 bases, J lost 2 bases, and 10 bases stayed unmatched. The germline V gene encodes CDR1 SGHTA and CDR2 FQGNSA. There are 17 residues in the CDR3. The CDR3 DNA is TGTGCCAGCAGCTTTTCTCAGGGGGTTATGGGCAATCAGCCCCAGCATTTT. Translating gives CASSFSQGVMGNQPQHF.

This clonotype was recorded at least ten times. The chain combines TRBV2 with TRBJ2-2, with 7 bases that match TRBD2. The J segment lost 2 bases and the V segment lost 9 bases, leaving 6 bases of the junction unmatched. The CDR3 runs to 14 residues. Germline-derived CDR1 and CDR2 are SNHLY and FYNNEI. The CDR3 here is CASDRDYNTGELFF. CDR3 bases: TGTGCCAGTGACCGGGACTACAACACCGGGGAGCTGTTTTTT.

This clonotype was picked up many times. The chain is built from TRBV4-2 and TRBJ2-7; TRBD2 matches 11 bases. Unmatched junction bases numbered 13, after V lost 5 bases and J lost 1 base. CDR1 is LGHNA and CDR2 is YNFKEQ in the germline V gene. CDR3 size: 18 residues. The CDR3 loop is CASSWTGASGRKSYEQYF. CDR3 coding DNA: TGTGCCAGCAGCTGGACCGGGGCTAGCGGGAGGAAGTCCTACGAGCAGTACTTC.

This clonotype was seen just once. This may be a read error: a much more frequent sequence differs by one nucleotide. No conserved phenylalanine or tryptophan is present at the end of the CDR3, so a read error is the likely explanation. The CDR3 bases are TGTGCCAGCGGAGGTGGCGGCTATGGCTACACCTCC. Amino acid sequence: CASGGGGYGYTS. The chain is built from TRBV6-1 and TRBJ1-2; D gene unclear. V lost 8 bases, J lost 4 bases, and 11 bases lay in between. The CDR3 runs to 12 residues. The germline V gene encodes CDR1 MNHNS and CDR2 SASEGT.

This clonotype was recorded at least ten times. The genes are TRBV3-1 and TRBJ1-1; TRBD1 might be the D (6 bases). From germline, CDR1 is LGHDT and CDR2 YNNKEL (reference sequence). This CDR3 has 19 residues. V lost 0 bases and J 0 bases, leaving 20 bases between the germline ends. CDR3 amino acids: CASSQDGVYRAALNTEAFF. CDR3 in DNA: TGTGCCAGCAGCCAAGATGGGGTTTACAGGGCCGCCCTGAACACTGAAGCTTTCTTT.

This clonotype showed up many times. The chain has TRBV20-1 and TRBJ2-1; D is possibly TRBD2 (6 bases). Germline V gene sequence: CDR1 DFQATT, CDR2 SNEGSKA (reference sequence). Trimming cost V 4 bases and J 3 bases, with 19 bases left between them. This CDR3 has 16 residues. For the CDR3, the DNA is TGCAGTGCTACTTCTCGGGAGAGCGGACTCTACAATGAGCAGTTCTTC. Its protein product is CSATSRESGLYNEQFF.

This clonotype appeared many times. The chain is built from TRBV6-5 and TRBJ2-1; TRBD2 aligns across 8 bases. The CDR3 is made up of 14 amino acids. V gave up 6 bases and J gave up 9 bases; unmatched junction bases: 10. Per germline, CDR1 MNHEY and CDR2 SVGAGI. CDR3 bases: TGTGCCAGCAGCCCGGGGATAGCGGGGATTGAGCAGTTCTTC. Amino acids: CASSPGIAGIEQFF.

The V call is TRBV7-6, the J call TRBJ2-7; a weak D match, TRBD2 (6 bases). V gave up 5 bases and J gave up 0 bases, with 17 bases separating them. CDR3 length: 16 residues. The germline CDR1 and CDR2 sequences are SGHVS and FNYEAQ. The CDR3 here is CASSPTAPSASYEQYF. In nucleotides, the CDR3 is TGTGCCAGCAGCCCCACAGCCCCTAGCGCCTCCTACGAGCAGTACTTC.

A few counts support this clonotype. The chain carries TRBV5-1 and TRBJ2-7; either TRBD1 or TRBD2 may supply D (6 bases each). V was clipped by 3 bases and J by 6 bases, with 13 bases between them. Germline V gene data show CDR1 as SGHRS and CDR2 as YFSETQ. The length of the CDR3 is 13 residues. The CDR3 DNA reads TGCGCCAGCAGCTGGAGACAGGAGGGCGAGCAGTACTTC. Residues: CASSWRQEGEQYF.

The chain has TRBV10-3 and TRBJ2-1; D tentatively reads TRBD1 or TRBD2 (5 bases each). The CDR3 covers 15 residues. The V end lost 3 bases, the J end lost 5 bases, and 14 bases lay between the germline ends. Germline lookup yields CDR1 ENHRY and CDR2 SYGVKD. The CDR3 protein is CAISDRDHLDNEQFF. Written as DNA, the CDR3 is TGTGCCATCAGTGACCGGGACCACCTAGACAATGAGCAGTTCTTC.

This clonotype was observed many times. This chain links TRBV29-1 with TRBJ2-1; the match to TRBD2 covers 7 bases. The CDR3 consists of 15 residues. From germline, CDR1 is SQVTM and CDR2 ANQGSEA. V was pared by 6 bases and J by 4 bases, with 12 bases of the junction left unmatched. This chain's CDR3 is CSVSREATLYNEQFF. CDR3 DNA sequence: TGCAGCGTGAGCCGGGAGGCTACCCTTTACAATGAGCAGTTCTTC.

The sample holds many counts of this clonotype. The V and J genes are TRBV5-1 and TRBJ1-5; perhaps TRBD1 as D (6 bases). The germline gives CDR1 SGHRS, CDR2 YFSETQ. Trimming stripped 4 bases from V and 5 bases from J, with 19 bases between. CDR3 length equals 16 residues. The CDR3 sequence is CASSPIGGGRDQPQHF. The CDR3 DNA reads TGCGCCAGCAGCCCCATCGGGGGGGGCAGGGATCAGCCCCAGCATTTT.

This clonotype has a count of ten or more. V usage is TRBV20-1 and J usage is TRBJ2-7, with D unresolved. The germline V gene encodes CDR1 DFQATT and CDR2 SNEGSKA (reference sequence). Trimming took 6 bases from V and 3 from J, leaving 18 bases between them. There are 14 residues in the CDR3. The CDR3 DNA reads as TGCAGTGCGCCGAGCCCTTCGCAGATCTACGAGCAGTACTTC. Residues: CSAPSPSQIYEQYF.

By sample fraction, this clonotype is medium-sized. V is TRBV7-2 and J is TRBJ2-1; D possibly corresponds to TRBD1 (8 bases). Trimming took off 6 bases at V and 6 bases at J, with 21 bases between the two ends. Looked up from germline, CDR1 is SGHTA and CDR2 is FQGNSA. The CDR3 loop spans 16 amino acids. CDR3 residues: CASRPGGTGNRNEQFF. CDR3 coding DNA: TGTGCCAGCAGGCCCGGGGGGACAGGAAACCGCAATGAGCAGTTCTTC.

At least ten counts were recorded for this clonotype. The CDR3 reads CASSFSVVGNEQFF. Here the CDR3 DNA reads TGTGCCAGCAGCTTTAGCGTAGTTGGCAATGAGCAGTTCTTC. The chain joins TRBV11-2 to TRBJ2-1; D might be TRBD2 (5 bases). Germline CDR1 SGHAT, CDR2 FQNNGV. The CDR3 contains 14 residues. With 3 bases removed from V and 6 bases from J, the gap between germline ends came to 12 bases.

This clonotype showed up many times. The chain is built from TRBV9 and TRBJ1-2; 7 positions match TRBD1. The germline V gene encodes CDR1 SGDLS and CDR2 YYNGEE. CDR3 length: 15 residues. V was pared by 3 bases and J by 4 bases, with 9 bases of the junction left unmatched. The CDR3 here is CASSAGTALAYGYTF. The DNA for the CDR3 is TGTGCCAGCAGCGCTGGGACAGCCCTCGCCTATGGCTACACCTTC.